This is a list of T cell receptor beta chains from one sample in a study of blood T cell repertoires in COVID-19. Assay used: immunoSEQ multiplex PCR; TCRdb lists only in-frame clones, some missing. The table shows about 310,000 clones, with nearly 90% occurring only once. Sequencing was carried out using peripheral blood. Receptors originate from a middle-aged woman with COVID-19, enrolled during active disease. Each CDR3 is given with its conserved first and last residue. Each record gives: V gene, D gene, clone size, J gene, CDR3 DNA, CDR3 protein. D genes are given only for firm matches. Size tells how often a clone was seen (once, few, many) or the class of an expanded clone, and some rows leave it out.

V gene: TRBV7-8; D gene: TRBD1; clone size: -; J gene: TRBJ1-2; CDR3 DNA: TGTGCCAGCAGCTTAGGCACAGGGGCAATAATTGGCTACACCTTC; CDR3 protein: CASSLGTGAIIGYTF
V gene: TRBV4-1; D gene: -; clone size: -; J gene: TRBJ1-5; CDR3 DNA: TGCGCCAGCAGCCAAGATGGCAGATCCAATCAGCCCCAGCATTTT; CDR3 protein: CASSQDGRSNQPQHF
V gene: TRBV28; D gene: TRBD2; clone size: -; J gene: TRBJ2-7; CDR3 DNA: TGTGCCAGCAGACGACCAACTAGCGGGAGGAGCTACGAGCAGTACTTC; CDR3 protein: CASRRPTSGRSYEQYF
V gene: TRBV29-1; D gene: TRBD2; clone size: -; J gene: TRBJ2-1; CDR3 DNA: TGCAGCGTTCTAAGCGGGAGTAAATCCTACAATGAGCAGTTCTTC; CDR3 protein: CSVLSGSKSYNEQFF
V gene: TRBV6-5; D gene: -; clone size: -; J gene: TRBJ1-1; CDR3 DNA: TGTGCCAGCAGTTACTCTGGCCAACCGGGGACTGAAGCTTTCTTT; CDR3 protein: CASSYSGQPGTEAFF
V gene: TRBV29-1; D gene: TRBD1; clone size: -; J gene: TRBJ1-1; CDR3 DNA: TGCAGCGCCAGGGGGCAGAGGGACACTGAAGCTTTCTTT; CDR3 protein: CSARGQRDTEAFF
V gene: TRBV4-3; D gene: TRBD1; clone size: -; J gene: TRBJ2-7; CDR3 DNA: TGCGCCAGCAGCCGAATTACAGGGGCCTACGAGCAGTACTTC; CDR3 protein: CASSRITGAYEQYF
V gene: TRBV3-1/TRBV3-2; D gene: -; clone size: -; J gene: TRBJ1-2; CDR3 DNA: TGTGCCAGCAGCCAAGGTGGGCAGGGAGGAGGCTACACCTTC; CDR3 protein: CASSQGGQGGGYTF
V gene: TRBV7-2; D gene: TRBD1; clone size: -; J gene: TRBJ1-4; CDR3 DNA: TGTGCCAGCAGCCAAAACAGGGGAAGTCGGGTTAGGGAAAAACTGTTTTTT; CDR3 protein: CASSQNRGSRVREKLFF
V gene: TRBV7-2; D gene: TRBD2; clone size: -; J gene: TRBJ2-5; CDR3 DNA: TGTGCCAGCAGCTCCCAACCAAATAGCGGGGGGCCGGGGAAGACCCAGTACTTC; CDR3 protein: CASSSQPNSGGPGKTQYF
V gene: TRBV6-2/TRBV6-3; D gene: -; clone size: -; J gene: TRBJ2-1; CDR3 DNA: TGTGCCAGCAGTTTGAACAGGAACGATGAGCAGTTCTTC; CDR3 protein: CASSLNRNDEQFF
V gene: TRBV30; D gene: TRBD2; clone size: -; J gene: TRBJ2-1; CDR3 DNA: TGTGCCTGGAGGGCGGGGGGGTGGAATGAGCAGTTCTTC; CDR3 protein: CAWRAGGWNEQFF
V gene: TRBV28; D gene: TRBD2; clone size: -; J gene: TRBJ2-3; CDR3 DNA: TGTGCCAGCAGTCTCCTAGCGGGGTCTAGCACAGATACGCAGTATTTT; CDR3 protein: CASSLLAGSSTDTQYF
V gene: TRBV4-2; D gene: TRBD1; clone size: -; J gene: TRBJ2-7; CDR3 DNA: TGTGCCAGCAGCCAACAGACAGGGGCGAGTACTTCCTACGAGCAGTACTTC; CDR3 protein: CASSQQTGASTSYEQYF
V gene: TRBV5-4; D gene: TRBD1; clone size: -; J gene: TRBJ2-5; CDR3 DNA: TGTGCCAGCAGCTACCCAGGGGGCCCAGAGACCCAGTACTTC; CDR3 protein: CASSYPGGPETQYF
V gene: TRBV6-2/TRBV6-3; D gene: -; clone size: -; J gene: TRBJ1-6; CDR3 DNA: TGTGCCAGCAGCCGTATCGTCGGGTCACCCCTCCACTTT; CDR3 protein: CASSRIVGSPLHF
V gene: TRBV19; D gene: -; clone size: -; J gene: TRBJ1-1; CDR3 DNA: TGTGCCAGTAGCTACGACAGACAGAACACTGAAGCTTTCTTT; CDR3 protein: CASSYDRQNTEAFF
V gene: TRBV2; D gene: TRBD1; clone size: -; J gene: TRBJ2-1; CDR3 DNA: TGTGCCAGTTCAGGACAGGGGTCCTACAATGAGCAGTTCTTC; CDR3 protein: CASSGQGSYNEQFF
V gene: TRBV12-3/TRBV12-4; D gene: -; clone size: -; J gene: TRBJ2-7; CDR3 DNA: TGTGCCAGCAGACTTACCTACGAGCAGTACTTC; CDR3 protein: CASRLTYEQYF
V gene: TRBV5-1; D gene: TRBD1; clone size: once; J gene: TRBJ2-3; CDR3 DNA: TGCGCCAGTGGGACAGGGATTACAGATACGCAGTATTTT; CDR3 protein: CASGTGITDTQYF
V gene: TRBV30; D gene: -; clone size: -; J gene: TRBJ1-1; CDR3 DNA: TGTGCCTGGTTACCGGGACACTACACTGAAGCTTTCTTT; CDR3 protein: CAWLPGHYTEAFF
V gene: TRBV25-1; D gene: TRBD1; clone size: once; J gene: TRBJ1-5; CDR3 DNA: TGTGCCAGCAGTGGGACAGGGGCCAATCAGCCCCAGCATTTT; CDR3 protein: CASSGTGANQPQHF
V gene: TRBV7-8; D gene: TRBD1; clone size: -; J gene: TRBJ1-4; CDR3 DNA: TGTGCCAGCAGCTTAGGTGGACAGGGAAGTGAAAAACTGTTTTTT; CDR3 protein: CASSLGGQGSEKLFF
V gene: TRBV5-1; D gene: -; clone size: once; J gene: TRBJ1-2; CDR3 DNA: TGCGCCAGCAGCTTGAGGGGGAACTATGGCTACACCTTC; CDR3 protein: CASSLRGNYGYTF
V gene: TRBV2; D gene: -; clone size: -; J gene: TRBJ2-1; CDR3 DNA: TGTGCCAGCAGTGAAACAGGGTTGGGCGTTAATGAGCAGTTCTTC; CDR3 protein: CASSETGLGVNEQFF
V gene: TRBV7-3; D gene: -; clone size: -; J gene: TRBJ2-7; CDR3 DNA: TGTGCCAGCAGCTTAACACCAGGGGGGACCAACGAGCAGTACTTC; CDR3 protein: CASSLTPGGTNEQYF
V gene: TRBV29-1; D gene: -; clone size: once; J gene: TRBJ2-7; CDR3 DNA: TGCAGCGTTAAGGACAGCTCCTACGAGCAGTACTTC; CDR3 protein: CSVKDSSYEQYF
V gene: TRBV27; D gene: -; clone size: -; J gene: TRBJ1-2; CDR3 DNA: TGTGCCAGCAGGGGCCAGGGGAAGGGCTATGGCTACACCTTC; CDR3 protein: CASRGQGKGYGYTF
V gene: TRBV4-2; D gene: TRBD2; clone size: -; J gene: TRBJ2-6; CDR3 DNA: TGTGCCAGCAGCCCTCGGGGAGGGGCGGACTCTGGGGCCAACGTCCTGACTTTC; CDR3 protein: CASSPRGGADSGANVLTF
V gene: TRBV7-9; D gene: -; clone size: -; J gene: TRBJ1-1; CDR3 DNA: TGTGCCAGCAGGGGCGGGTGGACTGAAGCTTTCTTT; CDR3 protein: CASRGGWTEAFF
V gene: TRBV28; D gene: -; clone size: once; J gene: TRBJ2-1; CDR3 DNA: TGTGCCAGCAGTTGGTCCCCCATGAGGGAGGACAATGAGCAGTTCTTC; CDR3 protein: CASSWSPMREDNEQFF
V gene: TRBV6-2/TRBV6-3; D gene: -; clone size: -; J gene: TRBJ2-7; CDR3 DNA: TGTGCCAGCAGTTTTCCTGGGGGGATTGATGAGCAGTACTTC; CDR3 protein: CASSFPGGIDEQYF
V gene: TRBV5-1; D gene: -; clone size: -; J gene: TRBJ1-6; CDR3 DNA: TGCGCCAGCAGCTTAGCGACGGACTATAATTCACCCCTCCACTTT; CDR3 protein: CASSLATDYNSPLHF
V gene: TRBV7-3; D gene: -; clone size: -; J gene: TRBJ1-1; CDR3 DNA: TGTGCCAGCAGCCTAAGGAGGGACACTGAAGCTTTCTTT; CDR3 protein: CASSLRRDTEAFF
V gene: TRBV5-4; D gene: -; clone size: -; J gene: TRBJ2-5; CDR3 DNA: TGTGCCAGCAGCTTTAAGGGGGAAGAGACCCAGTACTTC; CDR3 protein: CASSFKGEETQYF
V gene: TRBV6-2/TRBV6-3; D gene: TRBD1; clone size: few; J gene: TRBJ1-2; CDR3 DNA: TGTGCCAGCAGCCGCCGGGACAGGGCCCACTCCACCTTC; CDR3 protein: CASSRRDRAHSTF
V gene: TRBV4-1; D gene: -; clone size: -; J gene: TRBJ1-2; CDR3 DNA: TGCGCCAGCAGCCAAGATTTTAGTATAACTAACTATGGCTACACCTTC; CDR3 protein: CASSQDFSITNYGYTF
V gene: TRBV5-8; D gene: -; clone size: -; J gene: TRBJ1-5; CDR3 DNA: TGTGCCAGCAGCTTGGGAACGGCGCTTCAGGGACAGCCCCAGCATTTT; CDR3 protein: CASSLGTALQGQPQHF
V gene: TRBV28; D gene: -; clone size: once; J gene: TRBJ1-4; CDR3 DNA: TGTGCCAGCAGGCTTGGCGGTGAAAAACTGTTTTTT; CDR3 protein: CASRLGGEKLFF
V gene: TRBV6-1; D gene: TRBD1; clone size: -; J gene: TRBJ1-3; CDR3 DNA: TGTGCCAGCAGTGATACCGGGACAGGGCGAAACACCATATATTTT; CDR3 protein: CASSDTGTGRNTIYF
V gene: TRBV27; D gene: TRBD2; clone size: once; J gene: TRBJ2-7; CDR3 DNA: TGTGCCAGCAGTTTGGCTAGCGGGAAAGAGCAGTACTTC; CDR3 protein: CASSLASGKEQYF
V gene: TRBV6-4; D gene: TRBD1; clone size: -; J gene: TRBJ1-6; CDR3 DNA: TGTGCCAGCAGCCTTGGACAGGGAGTTAATTCACCCCTCCACTTT; CDR3 protein: CASSLGQGVNSPLHF
V gene: TRBV27; D gene: -; clone size: few; J gene: TRBJ1-1; CDR3 DNA: TGTGCCAGCAGTCCAGGGATGAACACTGAAGCTTTCTTT; CDR3 protein: CASSPGMNTEAFF
V gene: TRBV19; D gene: -; clone size: -; J gene: TRBJ1-2; CDR3 DNA: TGTGCCAGTAGTCGGGCAGGGTATGGCTACACCTTC; CDR3 protein: CASSRAGYGYTF
V gene: TRBV5-1; D gene: TRBD2; clone size: -; J gene: TRBJ2-2; CDR3 DNA: TGCGCCAGCAGCTTGAGCCTAGCGGTCACCGGGGAGCTGTTTTTT; CDR3 protein: CASSLSLAVTGELFF
V gene: TRBV6-2/TRBV6-3; D gene: TRBD1; clone size: -; J gene: TRBJ1-1; CDR3 DNA: TGTGCCAGCAGTTACCCAACAGGGGGCGTTACTGAAGCTTTCTTT; CDR3 protein: CASSYPTGGVTEAFF
V gene: TRBV27; D gene: TRBD1; clone size: -; J gene: TRBJ1-4; CDR3 DNA: TGTGCCAGCAGTTTATCCGGGACAGGCGAAAAACTGTTTTTT; CDR3 protein: CASSLSGTGEKLFF
V gene: TRBV7-8; D gene: -; clone size: -; J gene: TRBJ2-2; CDR3 DNA: TGTGCCAGCAGTTCCAGACAGGCCGATCGCACCGGGGAGCTGTTTTTT; CDR3 protein: CASSSRQADRTGELFF